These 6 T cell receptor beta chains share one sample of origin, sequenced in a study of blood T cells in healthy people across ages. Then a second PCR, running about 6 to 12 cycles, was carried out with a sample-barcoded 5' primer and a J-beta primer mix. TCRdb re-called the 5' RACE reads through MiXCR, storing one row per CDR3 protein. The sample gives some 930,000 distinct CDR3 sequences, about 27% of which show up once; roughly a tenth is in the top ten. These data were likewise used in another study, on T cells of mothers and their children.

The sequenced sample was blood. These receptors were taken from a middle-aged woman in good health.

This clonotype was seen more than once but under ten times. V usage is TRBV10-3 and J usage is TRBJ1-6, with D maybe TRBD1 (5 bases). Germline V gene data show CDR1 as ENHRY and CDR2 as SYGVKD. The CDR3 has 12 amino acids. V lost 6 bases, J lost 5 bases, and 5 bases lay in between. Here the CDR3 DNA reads TGTGCCATCAGGGACAATAATTCACCCCTCCACTTT. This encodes CAIRDNNSPLHF.

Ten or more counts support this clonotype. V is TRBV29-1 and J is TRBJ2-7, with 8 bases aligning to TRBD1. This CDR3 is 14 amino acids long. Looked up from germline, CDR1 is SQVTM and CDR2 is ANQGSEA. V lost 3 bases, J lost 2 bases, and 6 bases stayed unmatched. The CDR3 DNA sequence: TGCAGCGTTGAGATTTGGACAGGGACCTACGAGCAGTACTTC. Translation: CSVEIWTGTYEQYF.

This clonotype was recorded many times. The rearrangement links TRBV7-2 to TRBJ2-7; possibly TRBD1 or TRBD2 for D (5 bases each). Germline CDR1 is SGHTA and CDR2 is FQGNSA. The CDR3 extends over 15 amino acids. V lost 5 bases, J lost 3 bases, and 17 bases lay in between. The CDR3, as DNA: TGTGCCAGCAGCCCCGAGGGACGTCGATTCTACGAGCAGTACTTC. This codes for CASSPEGRRFYEQYF.

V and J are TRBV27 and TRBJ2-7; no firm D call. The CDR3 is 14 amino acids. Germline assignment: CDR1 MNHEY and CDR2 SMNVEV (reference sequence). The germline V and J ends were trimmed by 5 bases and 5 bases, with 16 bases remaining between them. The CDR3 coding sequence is TGTGCCAGCAGTGACGGTCCGGTGGTTGACGAGCAGTACTTC. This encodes CASSDGPVVDEQYF.

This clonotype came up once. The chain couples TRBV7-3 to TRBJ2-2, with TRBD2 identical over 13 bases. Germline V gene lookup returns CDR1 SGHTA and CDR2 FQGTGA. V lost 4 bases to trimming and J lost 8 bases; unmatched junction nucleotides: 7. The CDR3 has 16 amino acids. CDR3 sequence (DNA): TGTGCCAGCAGCTCCCGACTAGCGGGGGGTACGGGGGAGCTGTTTTTT. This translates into CASSSRLAGGTGELFF.

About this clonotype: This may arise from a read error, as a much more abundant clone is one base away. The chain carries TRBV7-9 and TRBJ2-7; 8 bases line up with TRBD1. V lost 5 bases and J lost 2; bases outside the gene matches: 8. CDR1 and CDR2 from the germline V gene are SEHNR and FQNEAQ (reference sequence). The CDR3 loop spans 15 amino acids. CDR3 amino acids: CASSIYRGSPYEQYF. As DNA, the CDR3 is TGTGCCAGCAGCATTTACAGGGGGAGCCCCTACGAGCAGTACTTC.